This passage covers 29 T cell receptor beta chains from one sample sequenced in a study of T cells expressing NK-cell markers. TCRdb reworked the 5' RACE reads into one entry per CDR3 protein, no DNA. The sample yields some 500,000 distinct CDR3 sequences, of which the top ten take up under 1.5%. What was sequenced was blood T cells: a sorted CD56 or NKG2C T cell subset, CD4+ or CD8+ T cells, or bulk PBMC T cells (not recorded which). The origin of the receptors is a woman aged 50 to 60 in good health.

This chain links TRBV20-1 with TRBJ2-3; absent DNA, TCRdb's TRBD2 call cannot be checked. CDR1 is DFQATT and CDR2 is SNEGSKA in the germline V gene (reference sequence). The CDR3 has 15 amino acids. The CDR3 sequence: CSARVSGRPTDTQYF.

V gene TRBV7-8 combines with J gene TRBJ2-5; TCRdb gives TRBD2 as the D gene, but with no DNA this cannot be confirmed. Germline assignment: CDR1 SGHVS and CDR2 FQNEAQ. This CDR3 contains 18 residues. CDR3 amino acids: CASSDRSPLAGGGETQYF.

The V and J genes are TRBV5-1 and TRBJ2-7; the TRBD1 assignment by TCRdb is unverifiable without DNA. The CDR3 runs 15 residues. Per the germline V gene, CDR1 is SGHRS and CDR2 is YFSETQ. The CDR3 loop reads CASSLQGQGIYEQYF.

The V call is TRBV5-1, the J call TRBJ1-1. Germline-derived CDR1 and CDR2 are SGHRS and YFSETQ. This CDR3 has 14 residues. The CDR3 loop reads CASSFAPRDTEAFF.

V is TRBV3-1 and J is TRBJ2-1; TCRdb outputs TRBD1, but without DNA this stays unchecked. The CDR3 totals 18 residues. Germline CDR1 and CDR2: LGHDT and YNNKEL (reference sequence). CDR3 sequence: CASSQTLLGSVAHNEQFF.

The chain links TRBV19 to TRBJ2-4; TCRdb returns TRBD1, unconfirmable since there is no DNA. This CDR3 has 17 amino acids. Germline assignment: CDR1 LNHDA and CDR2 SQIVND (reference sequence). The CDR3 loop is CASKELGGGTAKNIQYF.

The chain carries TRBV14 and TRBJ2-2. This CDR3 is built from 14 residues. The germline V gene has CDR1 SGHDN and CDR2 FVKESK. The CDR3 sequence: CASSQAVNTGELFF.

The chain is built from TRBV3-1 and TRBJ2-1; TCRdb lists TRBD2, though no DNA is available to test this call. Germline loops: CDR1 LGHDT, CDR2 YNNKEL (reference sequence). This CDR3 spans 18 amino acids. The CDR3 protein is CASSQDPTGVDNYNEQFF.

This chain uses TRBV6-4 with TRBJ2-2; TCRdb returns TRBD1, unconfirmable since there is no DNA. The CDR3 runs 18 residues. Germline V gives CDR1 MRHNA, CDR2 SNTAGT. The CDR3 here is CASSPNPGQANTGELFFF.

V gene TRBV10-3 combines with J gene TRBJ2-5; TCRdb outputs TRBD1, but without DNA this stays unchecked. The CDR3 spans 13 residues. Germline loops: CDR1 ENHRY, CDR2 SYGVKD. CDR3: CAIRGTGEETQYF.

The rearrangement uses TRBV5-1 and TRBJ2-2; checking the TCRdb D call of TRBD1 is not possible without DNA. This CDR3 has 16 residues. Germline CDR1 is SGHRS and CDR2 is YFSETQ. This CDR3 is CASSLGGTPTTGELFF.

This chain joins TRBV21-1 and TRBJ1-3; TCRdb proposes TRBD1, but this gene call is untestable without DNA. TRBV21-1 is recorded as a pseudogene. This CDR3 contains 17 residues. CDR3 protein: CASSKAQDRAAGNTIYF.

V is TRBV6-2 or TRBV6-3 and J is TRBJ2-1; TCRdb proposes TRBD2, but this gene call is untestable without DNA. The CDR3 spans 15 residues. The V gene's germline CDR1 is MNHEY and CDR2 SVGEGT. The CDR3 here is CASRGAGGSLGEQFF.

The CDR3 loop is CATSEGGSSTDTQYF. V and J are TRBV24-1 and TRBJ2-3. This CDR3 is 15 amino acids long. Germline V gives CDR1 KGHDR, CDR2 SFDVKD.

The V gene is TRBV27, the J gene TRBJ1-5. Germline CDR1 reads MNHEY; CDR2 reads SMNVEV (reference sequence). The CDR3 extends over 15 amino acids. The CDR3 here is CASSPAGLNNQPQHF.

The gene calls are TRBV7-6 and TRBJ1-1; the D call of TRBD1 rests on TCRdb alone, since no DNA is present to check it. Germline V gene data show CDR1 as SGHVS and CDR2 as FNYEAQ. The CDR3 covers 15 residues. CDR3 sequence reads: CASSSALGGNTEAFF.

This chain's CDR3 is CASSDSYSPTDTQYF. The chain joins TRBV27 to TRBJ2-3; the TCRdb call, TRBD1, lacks DNA for checking. Germline V gene sequence: CDR1 MNHEY, CDR2 SMNVEV (reference sequence). The CDR3 is made up of 15 amino acids.

V gene TRBV3-1 combines with J gene TRBJ2-2. CDR1 LGHDT and CDR2 YNNKEL come from the germline V gene (reference sequence). CDR3 length: 15 residues. The CDR3 loop reads CASSQVPGAGGELFF.

This rearrangement joins TRBV29-1 to TRBJ1-1. The CDR3 extends over 13 amino acids. In germline, CDR1 is SQVTM, CDR2 ANQGSEA. The CDR3 sequence is CSVRRVKNTEAFF. The full variable domain, with the rest looked up from reference TRBV29-1 and TRBJ1-1, is SAVISQKPSRDICQRGTSLTIQCQVDSQVTMMFWYRQQPGQSLTLIATANQGSEATYESGFVIDKFPISRPNLTFSTLTVSNMSPEDSSIYLCSVRRVKNTEAFFGQGTRLTVV.

V is TRBV10-1 and J is TRBJ2-5; with no DNA, the TCRdb D assignment of TRBD1 cannot be verified. This CDR3 contains 16 residues. CDR1 and CDR2 (germline): WNHNN, SYGVQD (reference sequence). CDR3 amino acids: CASSLDRGDLQETQYF.

The chain is built from TRBV5-1 and TRBJ2-7; TCRdb gives TRBD1 as the D gene, but with no DNA this cannot be confirmed. Germline assignment: CDR1 SGHRS and CDR2 YFSETQ. There are 13 residues in the CDR3. CDR3 amino acids: CASSVQGAGEQYF.

The chain links TRBV2 to TRBJ2-5. Germline-derived CDR1 and CDR2 are SNHLY and FYNNEI. This CDR3 spans 13 amino acids. CDR3 sequence: CASSVRFQETQYF.

The CDR3 loop reads CASSQDLGWNTEAFF. The chain carries TRBV4-1 and TRBJ1-1. The CDR3 covers 15 residues. CDR1 MGHRA and CDR2 YSYEKL come from the germline V gene.

The genes are TRBV6-1 and TRBJ1-3; TCRdb's D call, TRBD1, is unchecked because there is no DNA. The V gene's germline CDR1 is MNHNS and CDR2 SASEGT. The CDR3 extends over 16 amino acids. The CDR3 region is CASSEGSGVPGNTIYF.

Judged by frequency, this clonotype is medium-sized (0.01 to 0.1%). V gene TRBV29-1 combines with J gene TRBJ2-7; TCRdb returns TRBD1, unconfirmable since there is no DNA. CDR3 length: 15 residues. Germline loops: CDR1 SQVTM, CDR2 ANQGSEA. The CDR3: CSVVKLRDRVYEQYF.

The chain recombines TRBV30 with TRBJ2-7. This CDR3 has 12 residues. The germline V gene encodes CDR1 GTSNPN and CDR2 SVGIG (reference sequence). CDR3 region: CAWSRSSFEQYF.

The V and J genes are TRBV7-2 and TRBJ2-3. Germline V gene lookup returns CDR1 SGHTA and CDR2 FQGNSA. The CDR3 totals 15 residues. CDR3 amino acids: CASSFGVVRIDTQYF.

The chain couples TRBV12-3 or TRBV12-4 to TRBJ2-3; TCRdb reports TRBD2, a call that lacks DNA to check it against. This CDR3 contains 13 residues. The CDR3: CASSATGTSSQYF.

The chain combines TRBV30 with TRBJ2-1; TCRdb's D call, TRBD2, is unchecked because there is no DNA. There are 15 residues in the CDR3. Germline-derived CDR1 and CDR2 are GTSNPN and SVGIG (reference sequence). CDR3 loop: CAWISGTSRLNEQFF.